The 10 T cell receptor beta chains below come from one sample, sequenced in a study of control samples from healthy donors and cancer patients. The protocol was immunoSEQ multiplex PCR, while the TCRdb copy is restricted to in-frame clones and leaves out a portion. The data show 90,000 to 100,000 clones, with around 89% seen just once and under 15% held by the top ten. The material sequenced was blood. These receptors were obtained from a woman in her seventies in good health.

The chain joins TRBV5-4 to TRBJ2-4; 8 positions agree with TRBD2. CDR3 size: 16 residues. In germline, CDR1 is SGHNT, CDR2 YYREEE (reference sequence). The J segment lost 3 bases and the V segment lost 0 bases, leaving 5 bases of the junction unmatched. The DNA for the CDR3 is TGTGCCAGCAGCTTGGCCGGGGGGGCGGACAAAAACATTCAGTACTTC. Residues: CASSLAGGADKNIQYF.

The J gene is TRBJ2-7, the V gene TRBV5-6; D gene unclear. The germline V and J ends were trimmed by 0 bases and 2 bases, with 9 bases remaining between them. The CDR3 loop spans 14 amino acids. Germline V gene sequence: CDR1 SGHDT, CDR2 YYEEEE. CDR3 sequence reads: CASSLAPRPYEQYF. The CDR3 DNA reads TGTGCCAGCAGCTTGGCCCCAAGACCCTACGAGCAGTACTTC.

The CDR3 DNA reads TGCGCCAGCAGCTTGGATGGGGCTTGGAATCAGCCCCAGCATTTT. As protein: CASSLDGAWNQPQHF. The chain is built from TRBV5-1 and TRBJ1-5, with D maybe TRBD1 (5 bases). Between the trimmed V and J ends, which lost 0 bases and 4 bases, there was a span of 11 bases. The CDR3 has 15 amino acids. Germline V gene data show CDR1 as SGHRS and CDR2 as YFSETQ.

The CDR3 loop reads CASSQGRQETQYF. Here the CDR3 DNA reads TGCGCCAGCAGCCAGGGTCGACAAGAGACCCAGTACTTC. The V gene is TRBV4-1, the J gene TRBJ2-5, with unresolved D. Germline values: CDR1 MGHRA, CDR2 YSYEKL. Deletions cut 3 bases from V and 2 bases from J, with 7 bases between. The CDR3 runs 13 residues.

Details on this clone: An end of the junction differs from the germline gene, which may be a read error. This rearrangement joins TRBV7-7 to TRBJ2-7; 8 bases line up with TRBD1. Germline assignment: CDR1 SSHAT and CDR2 FNYEAQ (reference sequence). There are 16 residues in the CDR3. The CDR3 DNA reads as TGTGCTAGCATCCAGTTCCCCCTTTGGACAGGGCACGAGCAGTACTTC. It specifies CASIQFPLWTGHEQYF. The full variable domain, its missing parts supplied by reference TRBV7-7 and TRBJ2-7, is GAGVSQSPRYKVTKRGQDVTLRCDPISSHATLYWYQQALGQGPEFLTYFNYEAQPDKSGLPSDRFSAERPEGSISTLTIQRTEQRDSAMYRCASIQFPLWTGHEQYFGPGTRLTVT.

The J gene is TRBJ2-7, the V gene TRBV11-2, with TRBD1 identical over 10 bases. This CDR3 region has 16 residues. Per germline, CDR1 SGHAT and CDR2 FQNNGV. The ends lost 5 bases at V and 6 bases at J; junction bases unmatched: 13. DNA of the CDR3: TGTGCCAGCAGCCAAGGACAGGGGGGTACTCGTGGCGAGCAGTACTTC. Translating it yields CASSQGQGGTRGEQYF.

The chain employs TRBV4-3 and TRBJ1-1; a possible D gene is TRBD1 (5 bases). This CDR3 has 15 residues. Germline V gene data show CDR1 as LGHNA and CDR2 as YSLEER. Trimming cost V 0 bases and J 6 bases, with 14 bases left between them. CDR3 region: CASSQDRGVASEAFF. CDR3 nucleotides: TGCGCCAGCAGCCAAGACCGAGGGGTGGCATCTGAAGCTTTCTTT.

This clone was recorded once. The chain has TRBV10-1 and TRBJ1-3; D not resolved. This CDR3 is 11 amino acids long. Trimming pared 3 bases from V and 4 bases from J, leaving 1 base between. Germline V gives CDR1 WNHNN, CDR2 SYGVQD (reference sequence). This CDR3 is CASSEGNTIYF. CDR3 bases: TGCGCCAGCAGTGAAGGAAACACCATATATTTT.

The V call is TRBV6-2 or TRBV6-3, the J call TRBJ1-5, with TRBD1 matching over 7 bases. The germline CDR1 and CDR2 sequences are MNHEY and SVGEGT. J was trimmed by 4 bases and V by 5 bases; bases with no gene match: 5. The CDR3 totals 14 residues. In DNA, the CDR3 is TGTGCCAGCAGTATGGACAGGATTAATCAGCCCCAGCATTTT. Protein product: CASSMDRINQPQHF.

The rearrangement uses TRBV20-1 and TRBJ2-5; the match to TRBD1 covers 9 bases. Losses at the gene ends were 3 bases for V and 5 bases for J; bases not matched to a gene: 7. CDR1 is DFQATT and CDR2 is SNEGSKA in the germline V gene (reference sequence). The CDR3 has 14 amino acids. The CDR3 DNA follows: TGCAGTGCTAGTTCCCGGACAGGGGCCGAGACCCAGTACTTC. Translating it yields CSASSRTGAETQYF.